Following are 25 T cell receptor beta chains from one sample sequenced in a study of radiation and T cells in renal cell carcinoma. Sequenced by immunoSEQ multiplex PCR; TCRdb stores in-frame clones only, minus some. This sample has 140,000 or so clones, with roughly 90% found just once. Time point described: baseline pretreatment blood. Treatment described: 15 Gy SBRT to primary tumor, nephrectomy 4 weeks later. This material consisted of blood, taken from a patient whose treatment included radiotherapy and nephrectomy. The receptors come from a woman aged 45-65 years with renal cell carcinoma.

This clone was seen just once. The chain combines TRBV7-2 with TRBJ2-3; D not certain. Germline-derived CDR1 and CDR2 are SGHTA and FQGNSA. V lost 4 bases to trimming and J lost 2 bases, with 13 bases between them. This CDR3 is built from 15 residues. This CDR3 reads CASSSQVGNTDTQYF. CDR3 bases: TGTGCCAGCAGCTCCCAGGTTGGGAACACAGATACGCAGTATTTT.

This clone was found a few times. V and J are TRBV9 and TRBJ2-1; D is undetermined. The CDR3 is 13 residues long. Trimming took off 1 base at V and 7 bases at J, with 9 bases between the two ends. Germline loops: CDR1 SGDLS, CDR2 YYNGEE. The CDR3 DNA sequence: TGTGCCAGCAGCGTAAACCCCCTGAATGAGCAGTTCTTC. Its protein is CASSVNPLNEQFF.

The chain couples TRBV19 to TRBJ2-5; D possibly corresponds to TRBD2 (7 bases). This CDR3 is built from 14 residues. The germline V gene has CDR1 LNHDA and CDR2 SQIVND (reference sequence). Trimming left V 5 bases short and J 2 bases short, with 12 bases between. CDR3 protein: CASSSGDYQETQYF. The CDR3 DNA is TGTGCCAGTAGTTCAGGGGACTATCAAGAGACCCAGTACTTC.

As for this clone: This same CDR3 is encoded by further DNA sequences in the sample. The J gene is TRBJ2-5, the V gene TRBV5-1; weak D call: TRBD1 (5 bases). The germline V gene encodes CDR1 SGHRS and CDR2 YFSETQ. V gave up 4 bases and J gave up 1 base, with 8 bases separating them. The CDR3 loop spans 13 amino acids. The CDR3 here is CASSPGFQETQYF. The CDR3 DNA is TGCGCCAGCAGCCCAGGGTTCCAAGAGACCCAGTACTTC.

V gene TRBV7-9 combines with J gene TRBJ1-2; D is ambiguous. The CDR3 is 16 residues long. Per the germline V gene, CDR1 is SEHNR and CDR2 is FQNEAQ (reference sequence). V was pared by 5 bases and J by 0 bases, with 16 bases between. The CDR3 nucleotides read TGTGCCAGCAGCAGAATTGTAAGCGAGCCTAACTATGGCTACACCTTC. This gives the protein CASSRIVSEPNYGYTF.

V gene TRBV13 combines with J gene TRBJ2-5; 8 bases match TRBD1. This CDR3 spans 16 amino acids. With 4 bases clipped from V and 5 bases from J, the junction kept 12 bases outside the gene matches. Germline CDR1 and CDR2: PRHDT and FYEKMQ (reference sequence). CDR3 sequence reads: CASSSTRTGSRETQYF. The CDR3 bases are TGTGCCAGCAGCTCGACCCGGACAGGGAGCCGGGAGACCCAGTACTTC.

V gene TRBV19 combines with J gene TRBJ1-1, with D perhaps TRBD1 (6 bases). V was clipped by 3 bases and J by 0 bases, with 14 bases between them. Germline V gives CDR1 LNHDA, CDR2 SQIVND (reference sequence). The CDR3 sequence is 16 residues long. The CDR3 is CASSIQDRPLNTEAFF. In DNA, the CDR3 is TGTGCCAGTAGTATCCAGGACAGACCTTTGAACACTGAAGCTTTCTTT. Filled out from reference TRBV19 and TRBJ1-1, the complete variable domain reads DGGITQSPKYLFRKEGQNVTLSCEQNLNHDAMYWYRQDPGQGLRLIYYSQIVNDFQKGDIAEGYSVSREKKESFPLTVTSAQKNPTAFYLCASSIQDRPLNTEAFFGQGTRLTVV.

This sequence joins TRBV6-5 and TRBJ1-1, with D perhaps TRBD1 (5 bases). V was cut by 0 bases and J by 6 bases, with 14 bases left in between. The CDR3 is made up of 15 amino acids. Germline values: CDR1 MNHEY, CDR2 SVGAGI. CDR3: CASSYSRLGRAEAFF. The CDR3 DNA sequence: TGTGCCAGCAGTTACTCGCGATTGGGGCGAGCTGAAGCTTTCTTT.

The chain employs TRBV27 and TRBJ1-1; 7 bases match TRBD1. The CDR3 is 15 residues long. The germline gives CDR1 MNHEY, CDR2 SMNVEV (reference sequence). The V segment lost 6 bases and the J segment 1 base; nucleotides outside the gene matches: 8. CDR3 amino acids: CASSRTRTGNTEAFF. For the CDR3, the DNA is TGTGCCAGCAGCCGTACTCGGACAGGGAACACTGAAGCTTTCTTT.

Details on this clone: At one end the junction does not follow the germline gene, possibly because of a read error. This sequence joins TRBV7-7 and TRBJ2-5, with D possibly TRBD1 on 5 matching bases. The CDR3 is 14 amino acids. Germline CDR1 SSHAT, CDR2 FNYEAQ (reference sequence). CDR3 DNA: TGTGCTAGCAGCTTAGCAGGGTCCTGGGAGACCCAGTACTTC. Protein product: CASSLAGSWETQYF.

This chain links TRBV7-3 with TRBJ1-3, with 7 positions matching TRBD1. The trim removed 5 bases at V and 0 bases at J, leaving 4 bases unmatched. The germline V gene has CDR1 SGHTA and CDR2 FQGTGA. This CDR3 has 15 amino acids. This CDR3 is CASSLSGGSGNTIYF. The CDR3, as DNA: TGTGCCAGCAGCCTCTCAGGGGGCTCTGGAAACACCATATATTTT.

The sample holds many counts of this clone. CDR3 loop: CASTPSYNEQFF. The CDR3 DNA sequence: TGTGCCAGCACCCCCTCCTACAATGAGCAGTTCTTC. This rearrangement joins TRBV6-6 to TRBJ2-1, with D uncertain. The CDR3 loop spans 12 amino acids. Trimming stripped 7 bases from V and 0 bases from J, with 4 bases between. Per germline, CDR1 MNHNY and CDR2 SVGAGI (reference sequence).

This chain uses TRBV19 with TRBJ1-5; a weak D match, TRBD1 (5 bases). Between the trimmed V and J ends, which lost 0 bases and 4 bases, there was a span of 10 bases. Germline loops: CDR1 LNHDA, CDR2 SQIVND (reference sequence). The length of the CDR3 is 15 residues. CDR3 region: CASSIERGRNQPQHF. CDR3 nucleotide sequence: TGTGCCAGTAGTATAGAAAGGGGACGTAATCAGCCCCAGCATTTT.

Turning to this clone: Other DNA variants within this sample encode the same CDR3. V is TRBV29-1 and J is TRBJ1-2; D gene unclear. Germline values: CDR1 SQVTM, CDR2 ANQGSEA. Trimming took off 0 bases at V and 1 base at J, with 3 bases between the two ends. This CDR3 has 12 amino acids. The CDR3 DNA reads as TGCAGCGTTGAAGATGGTAACTATGGCTACACCTTC. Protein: CSVEDGNYGYTF. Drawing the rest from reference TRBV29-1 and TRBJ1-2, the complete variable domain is SAVISQKPSRDICQRGTSLTIQCQVDSQVTMMFWYRQQPGQSLTLIATANQGSEATYESGFVIDKFPISRPNLTFSTLTVSNMSPEDSSIYLCSVEDGNYGYTFGSGTRLTVV.

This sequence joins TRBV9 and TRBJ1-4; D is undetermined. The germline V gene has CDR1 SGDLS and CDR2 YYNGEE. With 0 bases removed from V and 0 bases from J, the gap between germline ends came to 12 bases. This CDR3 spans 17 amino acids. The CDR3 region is CASSVDLVASTNEKLFF. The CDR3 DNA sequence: TGTGCCAGCAGCGTAGATTTGGTCGCTTCAACTAATGAAAAACTGTTTTTT.

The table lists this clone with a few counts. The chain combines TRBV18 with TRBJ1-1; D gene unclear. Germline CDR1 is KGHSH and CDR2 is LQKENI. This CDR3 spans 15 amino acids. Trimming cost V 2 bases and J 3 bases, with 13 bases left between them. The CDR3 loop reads CASSPRAAADTEAFF. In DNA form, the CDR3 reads TGTGCCAGCTCACCAAGGGCGGCAGCCGACACTGAAGCTTTCTTT.

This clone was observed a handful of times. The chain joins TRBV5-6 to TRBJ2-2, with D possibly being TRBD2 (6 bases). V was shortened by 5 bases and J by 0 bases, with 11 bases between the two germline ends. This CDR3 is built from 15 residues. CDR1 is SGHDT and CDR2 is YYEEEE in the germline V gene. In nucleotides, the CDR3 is TGTGCCAGCAGGTCGACGGGGGCGAACACCGGGGAGCTGTTTTTT. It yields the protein CASRSTGANTGELFF. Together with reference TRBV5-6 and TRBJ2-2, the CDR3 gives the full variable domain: DAGVTQSPTHLIKTRGQQVTLRCSPKSGHDTVSWYQQALGQGPQFIFQYYEEEERQRGNFPDRFSGHQFPNYSSELNVNALLLGDSALYLCASRSTGANTGELFFGEGSRLTVL.

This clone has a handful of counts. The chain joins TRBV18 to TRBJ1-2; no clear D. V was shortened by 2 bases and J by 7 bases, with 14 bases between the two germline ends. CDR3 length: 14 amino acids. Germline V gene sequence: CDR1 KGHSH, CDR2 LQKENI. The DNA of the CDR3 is TGTGCCAGCTCACCAAGAGGATCCGCGGTTGGCTACACCTTC. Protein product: CASSPRGSAVGYTF.

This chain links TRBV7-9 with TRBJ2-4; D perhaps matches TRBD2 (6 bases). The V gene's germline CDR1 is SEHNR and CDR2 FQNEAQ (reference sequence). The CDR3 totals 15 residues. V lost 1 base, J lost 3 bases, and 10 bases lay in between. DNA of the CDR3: TGTGCCAGCAGCTTAGGAGTGGGGGGCAAAAACATTCAGTACTTC. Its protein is CASSLGVGGKNIQYF.

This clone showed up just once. The CDR3: CASSMTGNTEAFF. CDR3 in DNA: TGTGCCAGTAGTATGACGGGGAACACTGAAGCTTTCTTT. The rearrangement links TRBV19 to TRBJ1-1; the D is unclear. CDR1 and CDR2 from the germline V gene are LNHDA and SQIVND (reference sequence). The CDR3 consists of 13 residues. V was clipped by 3 bases and J by 1 base, with 6 bases between them.

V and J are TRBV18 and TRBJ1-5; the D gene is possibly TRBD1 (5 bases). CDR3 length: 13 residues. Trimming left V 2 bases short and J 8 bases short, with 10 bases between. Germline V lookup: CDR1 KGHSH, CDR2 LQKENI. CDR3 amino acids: CASSPTGDEPQHF. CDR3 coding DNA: TGTGCCAGCTCACCAACGGGGGATGAGCCCCAGCATTTT.

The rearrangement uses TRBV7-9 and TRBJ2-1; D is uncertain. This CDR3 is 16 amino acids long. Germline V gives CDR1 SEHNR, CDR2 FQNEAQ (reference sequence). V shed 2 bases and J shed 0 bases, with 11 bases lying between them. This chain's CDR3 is CASSLYVYSSYNEQFF. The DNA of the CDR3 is TGTGCCAGCAGCTTATACGTCTACAGCTCCTACAATGAGCAGTTCTTC.

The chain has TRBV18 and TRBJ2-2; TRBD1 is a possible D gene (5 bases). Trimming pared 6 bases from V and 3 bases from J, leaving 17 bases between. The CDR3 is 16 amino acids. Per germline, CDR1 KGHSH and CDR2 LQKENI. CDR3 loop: CASSPRQSTHTGELFF. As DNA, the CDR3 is TGTGCCAGCTCGCCTCGACAGAGCACGCACACCGGGGAGCTGTTTTTT. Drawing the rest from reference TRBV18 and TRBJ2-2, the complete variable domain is NAGVMQNPRHLVRRRGQEARLRCSPMKGHSHVYWYRQLPEEGLKFMVYLQKENIIDESGMPKERFSAEFPKEGPSILRIQQVVRGDSAAYFCASSPRQSTHTGELFFGEGSRLTVL.

CDR3 residues: CASSLDGGVAGGSNEQFF. The DNA of the CDR3 is TGTGCCAGCAGCTTAGACGGCGGTGTAGCGGGGGGAAGTAATGAGCAGTTCTTC. The rearrangement links TRBV7-9 to TRBJ2-1, with 10 bases that match TRBD2. Germline V lookup: CDR1 SEHNR, CDR2 FQNEAQ (reference sequence). Trimming at V came to 1 base and at J to 7 bases, leaving 13 bases not matched to a gene. The CDR3 extends over 18 amino acids.

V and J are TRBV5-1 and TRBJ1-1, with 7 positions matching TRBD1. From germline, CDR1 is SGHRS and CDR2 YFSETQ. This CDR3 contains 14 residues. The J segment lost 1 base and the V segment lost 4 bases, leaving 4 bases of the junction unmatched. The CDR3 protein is CASSTGDGNTEAFF. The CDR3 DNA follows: TGCGCCAGCAGCACAGGGGACGGGAACACTGAAGCTTTCTTT.